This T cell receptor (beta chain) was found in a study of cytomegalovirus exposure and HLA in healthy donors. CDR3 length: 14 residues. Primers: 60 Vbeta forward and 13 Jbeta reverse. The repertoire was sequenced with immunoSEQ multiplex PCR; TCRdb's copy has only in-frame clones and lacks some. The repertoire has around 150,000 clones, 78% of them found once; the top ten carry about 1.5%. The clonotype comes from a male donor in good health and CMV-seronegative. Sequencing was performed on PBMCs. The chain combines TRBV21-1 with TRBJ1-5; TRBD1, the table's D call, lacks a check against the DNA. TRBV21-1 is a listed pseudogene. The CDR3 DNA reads TGTGCCAGCAGGCTGGACAGTTTACATCAGCCCCAGCATTTT. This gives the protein CASRLDSLHQPQHF.